This TCR beta chain emerged from a study of T cells in Graves' hyperthyroidism and ophthalmopathy. RNA transcripts yielded amplified TCR beta CDR3 regions. HTBI primers drove first-round RT-PCR of the TCR CDR3. In TCRdb, the multiplex PCR reads were re-called with MiXCR into one record per CDR3 protein. The sample has about 270,000 distinct CDR3 sequences, about 20% seen once; the top ten hold roughly 60%. Germline V gives CDR1 DFQATT, CDR2 SNEGSKA (reference sequence). The CDR3 is made up of 13 amino acids. V was clipped by 5 bases and J by 4 bases; unmatched bases: 6. This TCR was recovered from a man aged 25-45 years with Graves' ophthalmopathy. What was sequenced was blood. The chain joins TRBV20-1 to TRBJ1-1; 8 bases line up with TRBD1. This chain's CDR3 is CSARRGRSTEAFF. CDR3 DNA sequence: TGCAGTGCTCGCAGGGGGCGCAGCACTGAAGCTTTCTTT.